One and the same sample provided the 24 T cell receptor beta chains below, sequenced in a study of T cell responses to AZD1222 COVID-19 vaccine. Profiling relied on immunoSEQ multiplex PCR, and the TCRdb table lists in-frame clones only, not all of them. The table records 55,000 to 75,000 clones, 85% of them present only once. This specimen was peripheral blood, taken on day 0 of AZD1222 vaccination. Receptors originate from an adult in good health.

This rearrangement joins TRBV14 to TRBJ2-5, with D unresolved. Germline V gives CDR1 SGHDN, CDR2 FVKESK. The CDR3 spans 15 residues. V lost 2 bases, J lost 5 bases, and 15 bases lay in between. Here the CDR3 reads CASSQILSFPETQYF. Here the CDR3 DNA reads TGTGCCAGCAGCCAAATTCTTAGCTTTCCGGAGACCCAGTACTTC. The whole variable domain, filled in from reference TRBV14 and TRBJ2-5, reads EAGVTQFPSHSVIEKGQTVTLRCDPISGHDNLYWYRRVMGKEIKFLLHFVKESKQDESGMPNNRFLAERTGGTYSTLKVQPAELEDSGVYFCASSQILSFPETQYFGPGTRLLVL.

This chain joins TRBV7-8 and TRBJ2-7; 9 nucleotides match TRBD1. The CDR3 length is 17 residues. CDR1 is SGHVS and CDR2 is FQNEAQ in the germline V gene. The V segment lost 6 bases and the J segment 1 base; nucleotides outside the gene matches: 13. The CDR3, as DNA: TGTGCCAGCAGTTTGGGACAGGGCCGACTAGTATCCTACGAGCAGTACTTC. Translating it yields CASSLGQGRLVSYEQYF.

The count of this clone is one. V is TRBV5-1 and J is TRBJ1-2, with D possibly being TRBD1 (5 bases). V was clipped by 1 base and J by 8 bases, with 18 bases between them. The CDR3 extends over 15 amino acids. The germline V gene encodes CDR1 SGHRS and CDR2 YFSETQ. In DNA form, the CDR3 reads TGCGCCAGCAGCTTGTGGTCACAGGCCTCGGAAGGCTACACCTTC. It yields the protein CASSLWSQASEGYTF.

The chain joins TRBV12-2 to TRBJ2-5; the D segment call TRBD1 is taken from the table without a DNA check. TRBV12-2 is recorded as a pseudogene. This CDR3 spans 18 amino acids. The CDR3 DNA is TGTGCAAGTCGCTATTCTAACAGGGGGCTAGGTGGAAAAGAGACCCAGTACTTC. Translated: CASRYSNRGLGGKETQYF.

This sequence joins TRBV11-2 and TRBJ1-5; 7 nucleotides agree with TRBD1. The germline V gene encodes CDR1 SGHAT and CDR2 FQNNGV. This CDR3 has 14 residues. V lost 5 bases, J lost 3 bases, and 4 bases stayed unmatched. CDR3 in amino acids: CASSRGQFNQPQHF. The CDR3 bases are TGTGCCAGCAGCCGGGGACAGTTCAATCAGCCCCAGCATTTT. The full variable domain, with the rest looked up from reference TRBV11-2 and TRBJ1-5, is EAGVAQSPRYKIIEKRQSVAFWCNPISGHATLYWYQQILGQGPKLLIQFQNNGVVDDSQLPKDRFSAERLKGVDSTLKIQPAKLEDSAVYLCASSRGQFNQPQHFGDGTRLSIL.

This clone has just one count. The chain recombines TRBV10-1 with TRBJ1-3; D call uncertain. The CDR3 totals 14 residues. Trimming removed 5 bases at V and 0 bases at J, with 8 bases between. Germline values: CDR1 WNHNN, CDR2 SYGVQD (reference sequence). CDR3 nucleotides: TGCGCCAGCAGTCTCGAAGGCTCTGGAAACACCATATATTTT. It specifies CASSLEGSGNTIYF.

CDR3 in amino acids: CATRAGASTDTQYF. CDR3 DNA sequence: TGTGCCACTCGAGCGGGCGCCAGCACAGATACGCAGTATTTT. This chain uses TRBV6-5 with TRBJ2-3; TRBD2 is a possible D gene (6 bases). The CDR3 has 14 residues. V dropped 10 bases and J dropped 0 bases, with 14 bases sitting between them. The V gene's germline CDR1 is MNHEY and CDR2 SVGAGI.

The CDR3 coding sequence is TGTGCCAGCAGCGAAGGGGATAGCAATCAGCCCCAGCATTTT. Protein sequence: CASSEGDSNQPQHF. The chain joins TRBV7-2 to TRBJ1-5; D is perhaps TRBD1 (5 bases). The germline gives CDR1 SGHTA, CDR2 FQGNSA. Trimming took 5 bases from V and 0 from J, leaving 8 bases between them. There are 14 residues in the CDR3.

The CDR3 DNA sequence: TGTGCCAGCAGTTTTGAGACAGGGCACTACGAGCAGTACTTC. Protein sequence: CASSFETGHYEQYF. This rearrangement joins TRBV11-3 to TRBJ2-7; TRBD1 agrees at 7 bases. Per germline, CDR1 SGHNT and CDR2 YENEEA. The CDR3 has 14 amino acids. The ends lost 6 bases at V and 3 bases at J; junction bases unmatched: 8.

The chain recombines TRBV10-3 with TRBJ1-1; TRBD1 might be the D (5 bases). Germline V gene data show CDR1 as ENHRY and CDR2 as SYGVKD. The CDR3 length is 15 residues. V was clipped by 4 bases and J by 1 base, with 13 bases between them. This CDR3 reads CAISGTQDKNTEAFF. In nucleotides, the CDR3 is TGTGCCATCAGTGGGACCCAGGACAAGAACACTGAAGCTTTCTTT.

The chain couples TRBV11-2 to TRBJ1-2; the D gene is possibly TRBD1 (5 bases). Germline-derived CDR1 and CDR2 are SGHAT and FQNNGV. This CDR3 is 14 amino acids long. The V and J ends lost 5 bases and 4 bases respectively, with 14 bases between them. CDR3 amino acids: CASSPRDLFYGYTF. The CDR3 DNA reads as TGTGCCAGCAGCCCCAGGGACCTTTTCTATGGCTACACCTTC. Full variable domain (remainder filled in from reference TRBV11-2 and TRBJ1-2): EAGVAQSPRYKIIEKRQSVAFWCNPISGHATLYWYQQILGQGPKLLIQFQNNGVVDDSQLPKDRFSAERLKGVDSTLKIQPAKLEDSAVYLCASSPRDLFYGYTFGSGTRLTVV.

V is TRBV7-2 and J is TRBJ1-1; TRBD1 might be the D (6 bases). CDR3 size: 14 residues. The germline V gene encodes CDR1 SGHTA and CDR2 FQGNSA. V shed 5 bases and J shed 0 bases, with 10 bases lying between them. As DNA, the CDR3 is TGTGCCAGCAGCCGGACAGCTATGAACACTGAAGCTTTCTTT. The encoded protein is CASSRTAMNTEAFF.

In its sample, this clone was seen many times. The chain recombines TRBV6-5 with TRBJ2-3; 8 bases agree with TRBD2. Germline assignment: CDR1 MNHEY and CDR2 SVGAGI. J was trimmed by 4 bases and V by 2 bases; bases with no gene match: 8. The CDR3 covers 16 residues. CDR3 nucleotide sequence: TGTGCCAGCAGTTACGGTGGTAGCGGGAACGCAGATACGCAGTATTTT. Encoded protein: CASSYGGSGNADTQYF.

The chain links TRBV6-5 to TRBJ1-1; 7 nucleotides line up with TRBD1. CDR1 and CDR2 from the germline V gene are MNHEY and SVGAGI. Trimming at V came to 4 bases and at J to 8 bases, leaving 7 bases not matched to a gene. There are 13 residues in the CDR3. CDR3 DNA sequence: TGTGCCAGCAGTTTACTCCGGGACAGAGAAGCTTTCTTT. It specifies CASSLLRDREAFF.

In its sample, this clone was seen a few times. This rearrangement joins TRBV5-6 to TRBJ2-3, with no clear D. In germline, CDR1 is SGHDT, CDR2 YYEEEE. The CDR3 loop spans 13 amino acids. V lost 3 bases, J lost 1 base, and 6 bases lay in between. CDR3: CASSSRRTDTQYF. CDR3 bases: TGTGCCAGCAGCTCCCGGCGCACAGATACGCAGTATTTT.

The CDR3 nucleotides are TGTGCCAGTAGTATTTCCCGAAGGCTGGGCAATCAGCCCCAGCATTTT. It specifies CASSISRRLGNQPQHF. The J gene is TRBJ1-5, the V gene TRBV19; D is undetermined. Germline-derived CDR1 and CDR2 are LNHDA and SQIVND (reference sequence). There are 16 residues in the CDR3. V was trimmed by 3 bases and J by 2 bases, leaving 14 bases between them.

V is TRBV3-1 (or the pseudogene TRBV3-2) and J is TRBJ1-1; no reliable D call. Looked up from germline, CDR1 is LGHDT and CDR2 is YNNKEL (reference sequence). Trimming stripped 6 bases from V and 11 bases from J, with 19 bases between. CDR3 size: 13 residues. The CDR3 DNA reads TGTGCCAGCAGTTTACGGACCGGAGAGGTGGCTTTCTTT. Its protein is CASSLRTGEVAFF.

The chain joins TRBV7-2 to TRBJ2-1; 10 bases agree with TRBD1. V lost 5 bases, J lost 7 bases, and 8 bases stayed unmatched. Per the germline V gene, CDR1 is SGHTA and CDR2 is FQGNSA. The CDR3 runs 15 residues. The CDR3: CASSPWTGGNNEQFF. CDR3 DNA sequence: TGTGCCAGCAGCCCTTGGACAGGGGGGAATAATGAGCAGTTCTTC.

The CDR3 DNA sequence: TGTGCCAGCAGCCTCAGCCATTCTAACTATGGCTACACCTTC. Translation: CASSLSHSNYGYTF. This rearrangement joins TRBV7-8 to TRBJ1-2; no clear D gene. V was pared by 5 bases and J by 0 bases, with 10 bases between. The CDR3 totals 14 residues. Germline CDR1 reads SGHVS; CDR2 reads FQNEAQ.

The chain combines TRBV5-1 with TRBJ1-6, with 8 bases matching TRBD1. Trimming removed 2 bases from V and 10 bases from J; junction bases left unmatched: 8. Germline V gene sequence: CDR1 SGHRS, CDR2 YFSETQ. This CDR3 has 15 amino acids. Written as DNA, the CDR3 is TGCGCCAGCAGCTTTAGGACAGGGTCGGCGTCACCCCTCCACTTT. Its translation: CASSFRTGSASPLHF.

The chain carries TRBV7-9 and TRBJ1-4, with D tentatively TRBD1 (5 bases). There are 14 residues in the CDR3. The germline gives CDR1 SEHNR, CDR2 FQNEAQ (reference sequence). Deletions cut 5 bases from V and 5 bases from J, with 12 bases between. CDR3 protein: CASSPFGGNEKLFF. CDR3 bases: TGTGCCAGCAGCCCGTTCGGGGGAAATGAAAAACTGTTTTTT.

The DNA for the CDR3 is TGTGCCATCAGTGCTCAGGGGACTGGCTATGGCTACACCTTC. It encodes CAISAQGTGYGYTF. The chain is built from TRBV10-3 and TRBJ1-2, with D possibly being TRBD1 (6 bases). This CDR3 region has 14 residues. V dropped 4 bases and J dropped 4 bases, with 13 bases sitting between them. The germline CDR1 and CDR2 sequences are ENHRY and SYGVKD.

The chain uses TRBV5-7 and TRBJ1-6; D uncertain. TRBV5-7 is given ORF status, its function remaining uncertain. This CDR3 comprises 12 residues. The V end lost 3 bases, the J end lost 10 bases, and 8 bases lay between the germline ends. The CDR3: CASSSRLSPLHF. The DNA for the CDR3 is TGTGCCAGCAGCTCTCGACTATCACCCCTCCACTTT.

The chain links TRBV5-1 to TRBJ1-4; no firm D call. V lost 0 bases and J lost 3, with 12 bases in between. The CDR3 has 16 residues. Germline CDR1 and CDR2: SGHRS and YFSETQ. The CDR3 region has the DNA TGCGCCAGCAGCTTGGGAAACAGCAGAGCTAATGAAAAACTGTTTTTT. It encodes CASSLGNSRANEKLFF.